This TCR beta chain is from a study of response to subunit inactivated influenza vaccine. Study outcomes and limitations: The authors suggested that few new T cells are recruited per seasonal influenza vaccination.

Comments on this clonotype: Its matching antigen is unknown.

The CDR3 has 13 residues. CDR1 and CDR2 (germline): LGHNA, YSLEER. Trimming shortened V by 5 bases and J by 7 bases, and 12 bases separated the two germline ends. Via MiXCR, TCRdb re-called the RT-PCR reads, giving one row per CDR3 protein. The sample yields over 650,000 distinct CDR3 sequences, about a fifth seen once. This clonotype was obtained from a man aged 45-65 years who received an inactivated influenza vaccine. The rearrangement uses TRBV4-3 and TRBJ2-4; a weak D match, TRBD1 (5 bases). The sequencing here drew on PBMCs from blood, taken around 5 days after vaccination. As DNA, the CDR3 is TGCGCCAGCAGCAAAACAGACAGTAACATTCAGTACTTC. As protein: CASSKTDSNIQYF.